The 6 T cell receptor beta chains below were found in one sample sequenced in a study of radiation and T cells in renal cell carcinoma. Time point described: blood 2 weeks post-SBRT. Treatment denoted: 15 Gy SBRT to primary tumor, nephrectomy 4 weeks later. The assay was immunoSEQ multiplex PCR, and TCRdb's table has in-frame clones only and misses some. The table records fewer than 150,000 clones, around 90% of them present only once. Sequencing used blood, obtained from a patient whose treatment included radiotherapy and nephrectomy. The receptors come from a woman in her sixties or seventies with renal cell carcinoma.

V gene TRBV28 combines with J gene TRBJ1-2; 7 nucleotides line up with TRBD1. This CDR3 has 15 residues. CDR1 and CDR2 (germline): MDHEN, SYDVKM. J lost 7 bases, V lost 4 bases, and 12 bases had no gene match. CDR3 in amino acids: CASSSRGQRPGGYTF. The CDR3, as DNA: TGTGCCAGCAGTTCTCGGGGACAGAGGCCCGGTGGCTACACCTTC.

This clone has just a few counts. The V and J genes are TRBV2 and TRBJ2-7; maybe TRBD1 (6 bases). CDR3 size: 13 residues. Germline CDR1 is SNHLY and CDR2 is FYNNEI. The germline V and J ends were trimmed by 3 bases and 6 bases, with 12 bases remaining between them. The CDR3 spells CASSEVGGGEQYF. CDR3 bases: TGTGCCAGCAGTGAGGTAGGGGGTGGCGAGCAGTACTTC. The variable domain in full, with the rest retrieved from reference TRBV2 and TRBJ2-7, is EPEVTQTPSHQVTQMGQEVILRCVPISNHLYFYWYRQILGQKVEFLVSFYNNEISEKSEIFDDQFSVERPDGSNFTLKIRSTKLEDSAMYFCASSEVGGGEQYFGPGTRLTVT.

The V gene is TRBV13, the J gene TRBJ1-1; a weak D match, TRBD1 (5 bases). The V and J ends lost 2 bases and 2 bases respectively, with 15 bases between them. Germline V lookup: CDR1 PRHDT, CDR2 FYEKMQ (reference sequence). The CDR3 is made up of 16 amino acids. CDR3 nucleotides: TGTGCCAGCAGCTTAAATGGTGGGGCGGCAAACACTGAAGCTTTCTTT. Translated, it gives CASSLNGGAANTEAFF.

This chain joins TRBV5-4 and TRBJ1-1, with D perhaps TRBD1 (6 bases). Deletions cut 1 base from V and 4 bases from J, with 14 bases between. The CDR3 runs 15 residues. Germline assignment: CDR1 SGHNT and CDR2 YYREEE (reference sequence). The CDR3, as DNA: TGTGCCAGCAGCTTGACGGGGGCGAAGGGCACTGAAGCTTTCTTT. Encoded protein: CASSLTGAKGTEAFF.

The chain has TRBV7-2 and TRBJ1-1, with TRBD1 as a possible D gene (6 bases). The germline V gene has CDR1 SGHTA and CDR2 FQGNSA. V gave up 5 bases and J gave up 4 bases, with 14 bases separating them. This CDR3 contains 14 residues. In DNA form, the CDR3 reads TGTGCCAGCAGCAAATCAGGGGTACCCACTGAAGCTTTCTTT. Protein sequence: CASSKSGVPTEAFF. The entire variable domain, with the rest obtained from reference TRBV7-2 and TRBJ1-1, is as follows: GAGVSQSPSNKVTEKGKDVELRCDPISGHTALYWYRQSLGQGLEFLIYFQGNSAPDKSGLPSDRFSAERTGGSVSTLTIQRTQQEDSAVYLCASSKSGVPTEAFFGQGTRLTVV.

The chain has TRBV5-8 and TRBJ2-7, with D perhaps matching TRBD1 (6 bases). The CDR3 spans 11 residues. V lost 5 bases and J lost 6, with 9 bases in between. CDR1 is SGHTS, CDR2 YDEGEE, per germline. CDR3 DNA sequence: TGTGCCAGCAGACAGGGACCCGAGCAGTACTTC. As protein: CASRQGPEQYF.